This TCR beta chain comes out of a study of blood T cell repertoires in COVID-19. Study information: The United States, Italy and Spain supplied acute and convalescent COVID-19 samples. PBMCs, B-cell-depleted T cells, or T cells provided the cDNA or gDNA that made up the material.

In the study's own analysis: Using reference gene primer amplification, nucleated cell counts were estimated. The protocol was immunoSEQ multiplex PCR, while the TCRdb copy is restricted to in-frame clones and leaves out a portion. V and J calls and clone size are those listed in that table; D and trimming were worked out from the DNA. The sample carries about 240,000 clones, 75% to 85% recorded once. The germline CDR1 and CDR2 sequences are LGHNA and YSLEER. The CDR3 totals 14 residues. V was cut by 0 bases and J by 4 bases, with 9 bases left in between. This rearrangement joins TRBV4-3 to TRBJ1-2, with TRBD1 as a possible D gene (5 bases). The source material was peripheral blood. This clonotype was obtained from a woman in her seventies with acute or convalescent COVID-19. The CDR3 loop reads CASSQDWQGYGYTF. The CDR3 DNA reads TGCGCCAGCAGCCAAGATTGGCAGGGCTATGGCTACACCTTC.